Listed here are 14 T cell receptor beta chains from one sample, sequenced in a study of T-cell reconstitution after alpha-beta-depleted transplantation in children. Construction of the TCRbeta library involved unique molecular identifiers. TCRdb called the PCR reads again in MiXCR, with one record for every CDR3 protein. Of 110,000 or so distinct CDR3 sequences listed, 5.5% to 6.5% are singletons. This material consisted of PBMCs, mostly from graft donor cells, taken 360 days after TCRalphabeta/CD19-depleted stem cell transplant. Receptors were obtained from a male patient between 2 and 15 years old who had a stem cell transplant for acute lymphoblastic leukemia, so the T cells may come from the graft donor.

This sequence joins TRBV6-1 and TRBJ2-7; 8 bases are shared with TRBD1. CDR3 length equals 14 residues. Germline V gives CDR1 MNHNS, CDR2 SASEGT. Trimming took 3 bases from V and 1 from J; bases not matched to a gene: 2. CDR3 nucleotide sequence: TGTGCCAGCAGTGACAGGGGGCTGTCCTACGAGCAGTACTTC. Its translation is CASSDRGLSYEQYF.

CDR3 in amino acids: CASSVWVPGELFF. The CDR3 bases are TGTGCCAGCAGCGTATGGGTCCCCGGGGAGCTGTTTTTT. The chain recombines TRBV9 with TRBJ2-2; D is unclear. V was shortened by 1 base and J by 6 bases, with 7 bases between the two germline ends. Germline CDR1 and CDR2: SGDLS and YYNGEE. CDR3 length: 13 residues.

This clonotype was seen many times. The rearrangement joins TRBV28 to TRBJ2-1, with 8 bases lining up with TRBD2. The CDR3 has 14 residues. Germline values: CDR1 MDHEN, CDR2 SYDVKM. V gave up 3 bases and J gave up 8 bases; unmatched junction bases: 6. The CDR3 sequence is CASSFTGRGDEQFF. The CDR3 bases are TGTGCCAGCAGTTTTACCGGGAGGGGGGATGAGCAGTTCTTC. Drawing the rest from reference TRBV28 and TRBJ2-1, the complete variable domain is DVKVTQSSRYLVKRTGEKVFLECVQDMDHENMFWYRQDPGLGLRLIYFSYDVKMKEKGDIPEGYSVSREKKERFSLILESASTNQTSMYLCASSFTGRGDEQFFGPGTRLTVL.

V is TRBV6-5 and J is TRBJ2-7, with 13 bases aligning to TRBD2. The CDR3 is 14 residues long. V lost 4 bases, J lost 5 bases, and 2 bases stayed unmatched. CDR1 and CDR2 (germline): MNHEY, SVGAGI. The CDR3 is CASSWTSGSNEQYF. In DNA form, the CDR3 reads TGTGCCAGCAGTTGGACTAGCGGGAGCAACGAGCAGTACTTC.

In this sample, this clonotype turned up many times. The chain combines TRBV6-2 or TRBV6-3 with TRBJ2-5; 10 nucleotides line up with TRBD2. Losses at the gene ends were 7 bases for V and 5 bases for J; bases not matched to a gene: 10. The CDR3 totals 15 residues. Germline V gene data show CDR1 as MNHEY and CDR2 as SVGEGT. CDR3 bases: TGTGCCAGCACGGCAGCGGGAGGGAAGAGGGAGACCCAGTACTTC. It specifies CASTAAGGKRETQYF.

This clonotype was observed at least ten times. This chain uses TRBV20-1 with TRBJ2-6, with D possibly TRBD2 on 5 matching bases. The CDR3 runs to 14 residues. Germline CDR1 and CDR2: DFQATT and SNEGSKA (reference sequence). The ends were cut back, 3 bases at V and 2 bases at J, with 8 bases in the middle. CDR3: CSASRGTGANVLTF. CDR3 nucleotide sequence: TGCAGTGCTAGCCGAGGGACTGGGGCCAACGTCCTGACTTTC.

This clonotype was seen ten or more times. The chain joins TRBV4-1 to TRBJ1-5; D is perhaps TRBD1 (6 bases). This CDR3 comprises 14 residues. Looked up from germline, CDR1 is MGHRA and CDR2 is YSYEKL. V lost 1 base to trimming and J lost 9 bases, with 13 bases between them. CDR3 coding DNA: TGCGCCAGCAGCCAAGTACAGGGACCAAGGCCCCAGCATTTT. Amino acid sequence: CASSQVQGPRPQHF.

The chain is built from TRBV28 and TRBJ2-5; D gene unclear. There are 14 residues in the CDR3. The V end was cut by 4 bases, the J end by 2 bases, with 11 bases between. Germline CDR1 is MDHEN and CDR2 is SYDVKM. CDR3 region: CASSSDAFQETQYF. Here the CDR3 DNA reads TGTGCCAGCAGTTCGGACGCATTTCAAGAGACCCAGTACTTC.

In its sample, this clonotype was seen a few times. The chain couples TRBV5-6 to TRBJ2-7, with D uncertain. Germline-derived CDR1 and CDR2 are SGHDT and YYEEEE. This CDR3 is built from 13 residues. V was shortened by 5 bases and J by 0 bases, with 9 bases between the two germline ends. The CDR3 spells CASSPFISYEQYF. The CDR3 DNA is TGTGCCAGCAGTCCCTTTATCTCCTACGAGCAGTACTTC.

In this sample, this clonotype turned up many times. This chain joins TRBV5-5 and TRBJ1-4; D remains unclear. Germline lookup yields CDR1 SGHKS and CDR2 YYEKEE (reference sequence). The CDR3 is 12 amino acids. The V gene lost 1 base and the J gene lost 7 bases, with 5 bases spanning the gap. The CDR3: CASSLTVEKLFF. In nucleotides, the CDR3 is TGTGCCAGCAGCTTGACGGTTGAAAAACTGTTTTTT. The full variable domain, its missing parts supplied by reference TRBV5-5 and TRBJ1-4, is DAGVTQSPTHLIKTRGQQVTLRCSPISGHKSVSWYQQVLGQGPQFIFQYYEKEERGRGNFPDRFSARQFPNYSSELNVNALLLGDSALYLCASSLTVEKLFFGSGTQLSVL.

Many counts were recorded for this clonotype. The chain combines TRBV12-3 or TRBV12-4 with TRBJ2-7; D unresolved. This CDR3 comprises 12 residues. V was cut by 3 bases and J by 5 bases, with 8 bases left in between. The CDR3 DNA follows: TGTGCCAGCAGTTTTTTGGGGAACGAGCAGTACTTC. This translates into CASSFLGNEQYF.

Ten or more counts support this clonotype. V is TRBV4-3 and J is TRBJ2-2; possible D gene TRBD1, 5 bases. The CDR3 consists of 17 residues. V was trimmed by 0 bases and J by 0 bases, leaving 11 bases between them. Germline V CDR1 and CDR2: LGHNA, YSLEER. The CDR3 DNA is TGCGCCAGCAGCCAAGACCTGACAGACTCGAACACCGGGGAGCTGTTTTTT. Translating gives CASSQDLTDSNTGELFF.

This clonotype was detected only a few times. The gene calls are TRBV7-2 and TRBJ2-2; D gene uncertain. Trimming pared 5 bases from V and 8 bases from J, leaving 15 bases between. The germline V gene has CDR1 SGHTA and CDR2 FQGNSA. The CDR3 extends over 14 amino acids. Here the CDR3 reads CASSPTTSRGELFF. The CDR3 bases are TGTGCCAGCAGCCCTACTACCTCCAGAGGGGAGCTGTTTTTT.

This clonotype was recorded at least ten times. This chain joins TRBV7-3 and TRBJ2-3, with unresolved D. V was clipped by 6 bases and J by 4 bases, with 8 bases between them. This CDR3 comprises 12 residues. Germline CDR1 and CDR2: SGHTA and FQGTGA. The CDR3 loop is CASSFTADTQYF. DNA for the CDR3: TGTGCCAGCAGTTTCACGGCAGATACGCAGTATTTT.